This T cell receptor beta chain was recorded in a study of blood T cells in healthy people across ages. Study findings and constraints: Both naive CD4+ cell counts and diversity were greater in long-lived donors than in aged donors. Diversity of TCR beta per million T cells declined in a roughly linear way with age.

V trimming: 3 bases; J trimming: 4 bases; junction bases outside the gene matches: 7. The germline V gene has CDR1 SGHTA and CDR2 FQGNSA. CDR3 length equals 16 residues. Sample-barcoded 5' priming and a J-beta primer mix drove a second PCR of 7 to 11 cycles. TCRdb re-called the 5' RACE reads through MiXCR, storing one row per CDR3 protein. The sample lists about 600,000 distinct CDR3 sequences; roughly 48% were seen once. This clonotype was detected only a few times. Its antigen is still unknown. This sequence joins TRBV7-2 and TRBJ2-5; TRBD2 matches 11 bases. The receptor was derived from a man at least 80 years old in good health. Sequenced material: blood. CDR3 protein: CASSFSGGALGETQYF. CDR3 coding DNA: TGTGCCAGCAGCTTTAGCGGGGGGGCCTTGGGAGAGACCCAGTACTTC.